These 27 T cell receptor beta chains came from one sample sequenced in a study of CD8 T cells in ankylosing spondylitis. Using its own MiXCR run on the 5' RACE reads, TCRdb lists one record per CDR3 protein. The sample carries roughly 86,000 distinct CDR3 sequences, about 9% recorded once. Sequenced input: blood, either unsorted or a sorted T cell fraction (not recorded which). All receptors come from a male donor with ankylosing spondylitis or in good health (not recorded which).

This clonotype came up many times. The chain employs TRBV6-4 and TRBJ2-1, with TRBD2 matching over 11 bases. The CDR3 runs 15 residues. Unmatched junction bases numbered 6, after V lost 5 bases and J lost 6 bases. Germline lookup yields CDR1 MRHNA and CDR2 SNTAGT. This chain's CDR3 is CASSKTSGASNEQFF. CDR3 in DNA: TGTGCCAGCAGTAAGACTAGCGGGGCATCCAATGAGCAGTTCTTC.

This clonotype came up many times. V gene TRBV10-3 combines with J gene TRBJ2-7; D call uncertain. Germline V gene data show CDR1 as ENHRY and CDR2 as SYGVKD. V dropped 2 bases and J dropped 5 bases, with 10 bases sitting between them. The CDR3 runs to 13 residues. The chain's CDR3 is CAISEASLDEQYF. CDR3 bases: TGTGCCATCAGTGAGGCCAGTTTGGACGAGCAGTACTTC.

This clonotype was counted ten times or more. The rearrangement joins TRBV2 to TRBJ2-3; D not certain. Germline-derived CDR1 and CDR2 are SNHLY and FYNNEI. Trimming took off 7 bases at V and 2 bases at J, with 13 bases between the two ends. The CDR3 has 14 amino acids. The CDR3 bases are TGTGCCAGCACAATTCGGACCGCCACAGATACGCAGTATTTT. This encodes CASTIRTATDTQYF. Supplemented by reference TRBV2 and TRBJ2-3, the full variable domain reads EPEVTQTPSHQVTQMGQEVILRCVPISNHLYFYWYRQILGQKVEFLVSFYNNEISEKSEIFDDQFSVERPDGSNFTLKIRSTKLEDSAMYFCASTIRTATDTQYFGPGTRLTVL.

This clonotype has at least ten counts. The genes are TRBV29-1 and TRBJ1-3, with D hard to call. CDR1 is SQVTM and CDR2 is ANQGSEA in the germline V gene. This CDR3 has 13 amino acids. Trimming cost V 6 bases and J 0 bases, with 9 bases left between them. Here the CDR3 DNA reads TGCAGCGTCGCAGAGAGCTCTGGAAACACCATATATTTT. This gives the protein CSVAESSGNTIYF.

This clonotype was seen at least ten times. The chain has TRBV5-1 and TRBJ1-1; 8 bases align to TRBD1. The V gene end was trimmed by 1 base and the J gene end by 1 base; junction bases not matched to a gene: 6. Looked up from germline, CDR1 is SGHRS and CDR2 is YFSETQ. The CDR3 is made up of 16 amino acids. The CDR3 loop is CASSLHRGEGNTEAFF. The CDR3 DNA reads TGCGCCAGCAGCTTGCACAGGGGGGAAGGGAACACTGAAGCTTTCTTT.

This clonotype was counted many times. This chain connects TRBV9 to TRBJ1-1, with D possibly being TRBD1 (5 bases). Trimming took off 2 bases at V and 7 bases at J, with 18 bases between the two ends. CDR1 is SGDLS, CDR2 YYNGEE, per germline. CDR3 length: 15 amino acids. CDR3 protein: CASSVEFFPGGEAFF. CDR3 DNA: TGTGCCAGCAGCGTCGAGTTCTTTCCGGGGGGTGAAGCTTTCTTT.

This clonotype has a count of ten or more. This chain uses TRBV7-2 with TRBJ2-5; 7 bases match TRBD1. V shed 5 bases, J shed 2 bases, and the junction held 11 bases outside the gene matches. In germline, CDR1 is SGHTA, CDR2 FQGNSA. The CDR3 loop spans 16 amino acids. CDR3 nucleotides: TGTGCCAGCAGCAGGACCGGGACAGTTATTCAAGAGACCCAGTACTTC. As protein: CASSRTGTVIQETQYF.

This clonotype was picked up many times. The V call is TRBV28, the J call TRBJ2-4, with 7 bases fitting TRBD1. Germline-derived CDR1 and CDR2 are MDHEN and SYDVKM. With 5 bases clipped from V and 9 bases from J, the junction kept 10 bases outside the gene matches. There are 14 residues in the CDR3. CDR3 protein: CASSQRQGGVIQYF. The CDR3 nucleotides are TGTGCCAGCAGTCAACGACAGGGCGGTGTCATTCAGTACTTC.

This clonotype appeared many times. The genes are TRBV2 and TRBJ2-3; D gene ambiguous. Germline CDR1 is SNHLY and CDR2 is FYNNEI. The CDR3 has 12 amino acids. Trimming cost V 4 bases and J 6 bases, with 8 bases left between them. The CDR3 bases are TGTGCCAGCAGTGTAACTCTGGATACGCAGTATTTT. Translated, it gives CASSVTLDTQYF.

This clonotype has a count of ten or more. The chain employs TRBV7-8 and TRBJ2-1; tentatively, D is TRBD1 (6 bases). In germline, CDR1 is SGHVS, CDR2 FQNEAQ. The CDR3 is 16 amino acids. Between the trimmed V and J ends, which lost 3 bases and 0 bases, there was a span of 12 bases. The CDR3 DNA sequence: TGTGCCAGCAGCTTGCAGGGGAAAACCTCCTACAATGAGCAGTTCTTC. Translation: CASSLQGKTSYNEQFF. The full variable domain, its missing parts supplied by reference TRBV7-8 and TRBJ2-1, is GAGVSQSPRYKVAKRGQDVALRCDPISGHVSLFWYQQALGQGPEFLTYFQNEAQLDKSGLPSDRFFAERPEGSVSTLKIQRTQQEDSAVYLCASSLQGKTSYNEQFFGPGTRLTVL.

This clonotype has at least ten counts. The V call is TRBV2, the J call TRBJ2-3, with D unresolved. With 2 bases removed from V and 3 bases from J, the gap between germline ends came to 12 bases. Germline V gene sequence: CDR1 SNHLY, CDR2 FYNNEI. The CDR3 consists of 15 residues. This chain's CDR3 is CASSESPFVTDTQYF. DNA for the CDR3: TGTGCCAGCAGTGAATCCCCCTTTGTTACAGATACGCAGTATTTT.

A few counts support this clonotype. The rearrangement links TRBV12-3 or TRBV12-4 to TRBJ2-1, with a possible D match to TRBD2 (7 bases). The CDR3 loop spans 16 amino acids. The V gene lost 5 bases and the J gene lost 4 bases, with 18 bases spanning the gap. Here the CDR3 reads CASSPLRGGPYNEQFF. The DNA for the CDR3 is TGTGCCAGCAGTCCCCTTAGGGGGGGGCCGTACAATGAGCAGTTCTTC.

The gene calls are TRBV7-2 and TRBJ2-4; D possibly corresponds to TRBD2 (5 bases). V shed 5 bases and J shed 5 bases, with 16 bases lying between them. Germline loops: CDR1 SGHTA, CDR2 FQGNSA. This CDR3 is built from 15 residues. CDR3: CASSETGVGENIQYF. CDR3 DNA sequence: TGTGCCAGCAGCGAGACCGGGGTTGGGGAAAACATTCAGTACTTC.

At least ten counts were recorded for this clonotype. The chain carries TRBV6-6 and TRBJ1-1; possible D gene TRBD1, 6 bases. Between the trimmed V and J ends, which lost 11 bases and 1 base, there was a span of 14 bases. Germline-derived CDR1 and CDR2 are MNHNY and SVGAGI (reference sequence). This CDR3 region has 13 residues. CDR3 sequence: CAGGLGANTEAFF. In nucleotides, the CDR3 is TGTGCCGGGGGCCTTGGGGCGAACACTGAAGCTTTCTTT.

This clonotype showed up many times. At one boundary the junction diverges from the germline segment, which might be a read error. V is TRBV5-1 and J is TRBJ2-7; TRBD1 matches 12 bases. CDR3 size: 13 residues. The germline V gene encodes CDR1 SGHRS and CDR2 YFSETQ. The CDR3 DNA follows: TGCGCCAGCAGTCGGGACAGGGGGCGTGAGCGGTACTTC. Protein: CASSRDRGRERYF. The full variable domain, its missing parts supplied by reference TRBV5-1 and TRBJ2-7, is KAGVTQTPRYLIKTRGQQVTLSCSPISGHRSVSWYQQTPGQGLQFLFEYFSETQRNKGNFPGRFSGRQFSNSRSEMNVSTLELGDSALYLCASSRDRGRERYFGPGTRLTVT.

The sample holds many counts of this clonotype. This chain connects TRBV5-1 to TRBJ1-4; D unresolved. V was cut by 0 bases and J by 5 bases, with 8 bases left in between. Germline V gene lookup returns CDR1 SGHRS and CDR2 YFSETQ. The CDR3 has 14 amino acids. CDR3 sequence: CASSLARRNEKLFF. CDR3 bases: TGCGCCAGCAGCTTGGCCAGGAGGAATGAAAAACTGTTTTTT.

This clonotype was seen ten or more times. The V gene is TRBV12-3 or TRBV12-4, the J gene TRBJ2-5; 7 bases align to TRBD1. Trimming took 5 bases from V and 1 from J; bases not matched to a gene: 7. CDR3 length: 15 residues. CDR3: CASSPLQGSQETQYF. CDR3 nucleotide sequence: TGTGCCAGCAGTCCCTTACAGGGGAGCCAAGAGACCCAGTACTTC.

This clonotype showed up many times. The rearrangement links TRBV2 to TRBJ1-2, with D possibly matching TRBD1 (5 bases). Looked up from germline, CDR1 is SNHLY and CDR2 is FYNNEI. CDR3 length equals 15 residues. The V and J ends lost 4 bases and 5 bases respectively, with 17 bases between them. The CDR3 region has the DNA TGTGCCAGCAGTGGCGGGGGTTCTTCCCCATATGGCTACACCTTC. It yields the protein CASSGGGSSPYGYTF. The full variable domain, its missing parts supplied by reference TRBV2 and TRBJ1-2, is EPEVTQTPSHQVTQMGQEVILRCVPISNHLYFYWYRQILGQKVEFLVSFYNNEISEKSEIFDDQFSVERPDGSNFTLKIRSTKLEDSAMYFCASSGGGSSPYGYTFGSGTRLTVV.

This clonotype was recorded at least ten times. The rearrangement uses TRBV5-1 and TRBJ1-1; TRBD1 is a possible D gene (6 bases). Germline CDR1 is SGHRS and CDR2 is YFSETQ. CDR3 length: 15 amino acids. With 3 bases removed from V and 4 bases from J, the gap between germline ends came to 16 bases. In DNA form, the CDR3 reads TGCGCCAGCAGCTCTTCAGGGGCGGCGGGCACTGAAGCTTTCTTT. It encodes CASSSSGAAGTEAFF.

Many counts were recorded for this clonotype. This chain links TRBV3-1 with TRBJ2-3; TRBD1 agrees at 8 bases. Germline assignment: CDR1 LGHDT and CDR2 YNNKEL (reference sequence). The junction had 2 bases not matched to a gene; V was cut back by 1 base and J by 2 bases. This CDR3 is 15 amino acids long. CDR3 in DNA: TGTGCCAGCAGCCAAGGGACAGGGTTCACAGATACGCAGTATTTT. As protein: CASSQGTGFTDTQYF.

This clonotype has only a few counts. The chain employs TRBV18 and TRBJ1-2, with a weak D call TRBD1 (5 bases). This CDR3 spans 14 amino acids. V gave up 2 bases and J gave up 1 base, with 8 bases separating them. Looked up from germline, CDR1 is KGHSH and CDR2 is LQKENI. This chain's CDR3 is CASSPGANNYGYTF. As DNA, the CDR3 is TGTGCCAGCTCACCAGGGGCAAATAACTATGGCTACACCTTC.

This clonotype occurred a few times. V gene TRBV7-3 combines with J gene TRBJ2-3, with D possibly matching TRBD2 (5 bases). Between the trimmed V and J ends, which lost 0 bases and 3 bases, there was a span of 10 bases. Germline CDR1 SGHTA, CDR2 FQGTGA. The CDR3 runs 15 residues. The CDR3 nucleotides read TGTGCCAGCAGCTTAACAAGCGGTTGGACAGATACGCAGTATTTT. Residues: CASSLTSGWTDTQYF.

This clonotype has ten or more counts. This rearrangement joins TRBV9 to TRBJ2-3; TRBD2 matches 9 bases. The CDR3 sequence is 16 residues long. In germline, CDR1 is SGDLS, CDR2 YYNGEE. After removal of 2 bases from V and 0 bases from J, the junction contained 4 bases not matched to a gene. This CDR3 is CASSVSGGGSTDTQYF. The CDR3 DNA is TGTGCCAGCAGCGTTAGCGGGGGAGGCAGCACAGATACGCAGTATTTT.

This clonotype was observed many times. This rearrangement joins TRBV3-1 to TRBJ1-6; D gene unclear. The CDR3 has 15 residues. Trimming stripped 1 base from V and 7 bases from J, with 11 bases between. Per germline, CDR1 LGHDT and CDR2 YNNKEL (reference sequence). CDR3 DNA sequence: TGTGCCAGCAGCCAAGGAGGGAGAAGAAATTCACCCCTCCACTTT. Translating gives CASSQGGRRNSPLHF.

The table lists this clonotype with a count of one. The gene calls are TRBV7-9 and TRBJ2-7, with 7 bases aligning to TRBD1. J was trimmed by 2 bases and V by 3 bases; bases with no gene match: 4. This CDR3 has 14 residues. The germline gives CDR1 SEHNR, CDR2 FQNEAQ (reference sequence). CDR3 DNA: TGTGCCAGCAGCTTTCGGGACAGCCCCTACGAGCAGTACTTC. This encodes CASSFRDSPYEQYF.

The chain employs TRBV7-9 and TRBJ1-5, with D perhaps matching TRBD1 (6 bases). The CDR3 runs 14 residues. The germline V and J ends were trimmed by 5 bases and 6 bases, with 14 bases remaining between them. Looked up from germline, CDR1 is SEHNR and CDR2 is FQNEAQ (reference sequence). This chain's CDR3 is CASSQGGVGQPQHF. The CDR3 DNA follows: TGTGCCAGCAGCCAAGGGGGGGTCGGTCAGCCCCAGCATTTT.

This clonotype was detected many times. The genes are TRBV7-8 and TRBJ2-3; 13 bases line up with TRBD2. The CDR3 runs to 19 residues. V was pared by 5 bases and J by 4 bases, with 15 bases of the junction left unmatched. Germline V gene lookup returns CDR1 SGHVS and CDR2 FQNEAQ. The DNA of the CDR3 is TGTGCCAGCAGCCTACTTACTAGCGGGGGGGCCGGGGGTGCAGATACGCAGTATTTT. Translation gives CASSLLTSGGAGGADTQYF.